The present TCR beta chain was sequenced within a study of PD-1 blockade in classical Hodgkin lymphoma. Study observations and caveats: Complete responders entered with baseline diversity on par with newly diagnosed patients, the results showed. It was CD4+ TCR diversity, not CD8+, that rose significantly by C4D1. Relapsed/refractory patients reportedly had lower baseline diversity than newly diagnosed patients.

This clone was recorded only once. Its antigen is unidentified. The CDR3 is 17 residues long. Trimming stripped 2 bases from V and 2 bases from J, with 15 bases between. Germline assignment: CDR1 SEHNR and CDR2 FQNEAQ (reference sequence). Only in-frame clones appear in the TCRdb table, and some are missing; sequencing was by immunoSEQ multiplex PCR. This repertoire shows about 93,000 clones, roughly 73% found once; its top ten account for approximately 9%. Time point meaning: cycle 4 day 1 (C4D1), after six to seven weeks of nivolumab. Every patient was affected by relapse after autologous stem cell transplantation, while exposure to brentuximab vedotin was not uniform.

This specimen was peripheral blood mononuclear cells (PBMCs), taken before the fourth cycle of nivolumab. The chain employs TRBV7-9 and TRBJ1-4; D is unclear. The TCR was taken from a human donor with classical Hodgkin lymphoma. CDR3 sequence: CASSLSSRPRTNEKLFF. In DNA, the CDR3 is TGTGCCAGCAGCTTAAGTAGCAGGCCCCGGACTAATGAAAAACTGTTTTTT.